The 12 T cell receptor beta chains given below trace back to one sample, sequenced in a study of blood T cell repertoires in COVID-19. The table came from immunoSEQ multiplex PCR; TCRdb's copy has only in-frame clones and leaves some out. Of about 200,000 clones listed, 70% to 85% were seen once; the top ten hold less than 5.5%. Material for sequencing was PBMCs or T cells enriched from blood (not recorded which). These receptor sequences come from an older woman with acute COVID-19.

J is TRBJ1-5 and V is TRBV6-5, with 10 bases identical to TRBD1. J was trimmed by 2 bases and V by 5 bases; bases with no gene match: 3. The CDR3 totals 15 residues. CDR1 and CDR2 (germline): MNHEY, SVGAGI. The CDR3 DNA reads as TGTGCCAGCAGTCAGACAGGGGGCGGCAATCAGCCCCAGCATTTT. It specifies CASSQTGGGNQPQHF.

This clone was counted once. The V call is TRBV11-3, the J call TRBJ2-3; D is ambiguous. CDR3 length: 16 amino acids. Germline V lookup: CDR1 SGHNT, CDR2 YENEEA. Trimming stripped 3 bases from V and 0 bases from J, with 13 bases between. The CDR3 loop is CASSFGLISSTDTQYF. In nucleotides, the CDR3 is TGTGCCAGCAGCTTCGGTCTGATTTCTAGCACAGATACGCAGTATTTT. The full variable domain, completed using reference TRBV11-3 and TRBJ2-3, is EAGVVQSPRYKIIEKKQPVAFWCNPISGHNTLYWYLQNLGQGPELLIRYENEEAVDDSQLPKDRFSAERLKGVDSTLKIQPAELGDSAVYLCASSFGLISSTDTQYFGPGTRLTVL.

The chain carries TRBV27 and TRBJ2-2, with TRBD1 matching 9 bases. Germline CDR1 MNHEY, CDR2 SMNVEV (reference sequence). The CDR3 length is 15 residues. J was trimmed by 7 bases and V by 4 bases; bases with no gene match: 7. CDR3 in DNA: TGTGCCAGCAGTTCGGGACAGGGAGATGGCGGGGAGCTGTTTTTT. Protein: CASSSGQGDGGELFF.

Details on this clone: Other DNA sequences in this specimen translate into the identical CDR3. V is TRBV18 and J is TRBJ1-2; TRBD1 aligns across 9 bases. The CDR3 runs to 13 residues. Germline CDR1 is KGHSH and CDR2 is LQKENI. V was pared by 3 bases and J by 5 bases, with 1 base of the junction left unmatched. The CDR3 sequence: CASSPGTGYGYTF. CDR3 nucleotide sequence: TGTGCCAGCTCACCCGGGACAGGGTATGGCTACACCTTC.

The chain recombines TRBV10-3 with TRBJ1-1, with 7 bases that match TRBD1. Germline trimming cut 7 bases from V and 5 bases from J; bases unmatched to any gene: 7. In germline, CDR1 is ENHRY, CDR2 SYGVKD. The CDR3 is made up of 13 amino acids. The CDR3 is CAITNTGETEAFF. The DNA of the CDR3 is TGTGCCATCACCAACACAGGGGAAACTGAAGCTTTCTTT.

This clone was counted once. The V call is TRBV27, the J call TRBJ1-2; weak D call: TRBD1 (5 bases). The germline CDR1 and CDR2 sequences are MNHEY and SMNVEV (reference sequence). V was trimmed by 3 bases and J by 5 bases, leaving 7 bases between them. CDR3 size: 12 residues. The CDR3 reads CASSFRGYGYTF. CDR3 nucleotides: TGTGCCAGCAGTTTTAGGGGTTATGGCTACACCTTC.

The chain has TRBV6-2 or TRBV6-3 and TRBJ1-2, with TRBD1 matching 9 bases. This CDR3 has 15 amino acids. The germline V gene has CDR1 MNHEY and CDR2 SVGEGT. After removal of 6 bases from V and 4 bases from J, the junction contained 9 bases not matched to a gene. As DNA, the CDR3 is TGTGCCAGCAGCCCCCCGGGACAGGGTGTCTATGGCTACACCTTC. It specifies CASSPPGQGVYGYTF.

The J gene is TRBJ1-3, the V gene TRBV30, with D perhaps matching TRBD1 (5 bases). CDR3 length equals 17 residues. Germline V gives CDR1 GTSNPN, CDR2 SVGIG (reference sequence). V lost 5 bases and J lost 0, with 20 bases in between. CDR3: CAWGADSFLYSGNTIYF. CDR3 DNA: TGTGCCTGGGGAGCTGACAGTTTCCTTTACTCTGGAAACACCATATATTTT.

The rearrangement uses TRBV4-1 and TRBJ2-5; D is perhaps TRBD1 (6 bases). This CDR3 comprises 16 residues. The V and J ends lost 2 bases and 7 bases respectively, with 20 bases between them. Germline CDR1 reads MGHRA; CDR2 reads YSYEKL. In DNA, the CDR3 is TGCGCCAGCAGCCAAACCATACTCAGGGGCCCCGTGACCCAGTACTTC. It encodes CASSQTILRGPVTQYF.

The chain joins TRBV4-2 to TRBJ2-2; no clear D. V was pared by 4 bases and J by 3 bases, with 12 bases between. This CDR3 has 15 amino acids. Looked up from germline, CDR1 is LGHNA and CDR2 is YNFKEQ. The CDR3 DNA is TGTGCCAGCAGCCCACTGTCCGCGGACACCGGGGAGCTGTTTTTT. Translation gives CASSPLSADTGELFF.

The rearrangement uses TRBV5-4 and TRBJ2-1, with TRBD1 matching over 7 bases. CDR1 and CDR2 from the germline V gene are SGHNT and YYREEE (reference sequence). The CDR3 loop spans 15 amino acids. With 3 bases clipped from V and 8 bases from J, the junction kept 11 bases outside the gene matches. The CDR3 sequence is CASSSGTARRDEQFF. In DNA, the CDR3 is TGTGCCAGCAGCTCTGGGACAGCACGTAGGGATGAGCAGTTCTTC.

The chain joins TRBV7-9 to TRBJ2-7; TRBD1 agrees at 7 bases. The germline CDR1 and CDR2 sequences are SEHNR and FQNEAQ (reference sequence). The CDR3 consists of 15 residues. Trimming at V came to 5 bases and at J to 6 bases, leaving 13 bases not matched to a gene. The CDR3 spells CASSVRGQPWGEQYF. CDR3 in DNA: TGTGCCAGCAGCGTGAGGGGACAGCCTTGGGGCGAGCAGTACTTC.